These 10 T cell receptor beta chains share one sample of origin, sequenced in a study of T cells in Graves' hyperthyroidism and ophthalmopathy. RNA transcripts served as the template for amplifying TCR beta CDR3 regions. TCR CDR3 regions were first amplified by RT-PCR with HTBI primers. TCRdb redid the calling of the multiplex PCR reads with MiXCR, one entry per CDR3 protein. The data hold 300,000 to 450,000 distinct CDR3 sequences, with 11% to 15% observed a single time. Material: blood. All receptors come from a woman in her fifties or sixties with Graves' hyperthyroidism.

In its sample, this clonotype was seen many times. V is TRBV12-3 or TRBV12-4 and J is TRBJ1-5, with D possibly being TRBD1 (6 bases). This CDR3 has 15 residues. V was shortened by 8 bases and J by 2 bases, with 16 bases between the two germline ends. The chain's CDR3 is CASGLTGSGNQPQHF. DNA for the CDR3: TGTGCCAGCGGGCTTACAGGGTCGGGCAATCAGCCCCAGCATTTT.

J is TRBJ2-7 and V is TRBV20-1; the D gene is possibly TRBD1 (6 bases). The germline gives CDR1 DFQATT, CDR2 SNEGSKA (reference sequence). V shed 6 bases and J shed 3 bases, with 18 bases lying between them. CDR3 length equals 14 residues. CDR3 sequence reads: CSAFAGTSNYEQYF. DNA for the CDR3: TGCAGTGCGTTCGCCGGGACATCAAACTACGAGCAGTACTTC.

V and J are TRBV19 and TRBJ2-1; 10 bases map to TRBD1. There are 16 residues in the CDR3. V was clipped by 2 bases and J by 1 base; unmatched bases: 2. The V gene's germline CDR1 is LNHDA and CDR2 SQIVND (reference sequence). The CDR3 coding sequence is TGTGCCAGTAGTATACCGGGACAGGGGTCCTACAATGAGCAGTTCTTC. Protein sequence: CASSIPGQGSYNEQFF.

This clonotype was counted at least ten times. The rearrangement joins TRBV2 to TRBJ2-5, with 8 bases identical to TRBD1. Germline V lookup: CDR1 SNHLY, CDR2 FYNNEI. Germline trimming cut 6 bases from V and 1 base from J; bases unmatched to any gene: 7. The CDR3 is 15 residues long. CDR3 in amino acids: CASSDRGLSQETQYF. The CDR3 region has the DNA TGTGCCAGCAGCGACAGGGGCCTAAGCCAAGAGACCCAGTACTTC.

Remarks on this clonotype: Germline and junction disagree at one end, which may indicate a read error. The chain employs TRBV9 and TRBJ2-3; maybe TRBD2 (5 bases). The CDR3 covers 15 residues. Germline loops: CDR1 SGDLS, CDR2 YYNGEE. This CDR3 is CAGSVGSRFTDTQYF. As DNA, the CDR3 is TGTGCCGGCAGCGTAGGGAGCAGATTCACAGATACGCAGTATTTT. Supplemented by reference TRBV9 and TRBJ2-3, the full variable domain reads DSGVTQTPKHLITATGQRVTLRCSPRSGDLSVYWYQQSLDQGLQFLIQYYNGEERAKGNILERFSAQQFPDLHSELNLSSLELGDSALYFCAGSVGSRFTDTQYFGPGTRLTVL.

The chain joins TRBV6-2 or TRBV6-3 to TRBJ2-1, with D perhaps TRBD1 (6 bases). The CDR3 contains 14 residues. Germline V gene sequence: CDR1 MNHEY, CDR2 SVGEGT. The germline V and J ends were trimmed by 2 bases and 1 base, with 6 bases remaining between them. Here the CDR3 DNA reads TGTGCCAGCAGTTACAGGGGGTCCTACAATGAGCAGTTCTTC. As protein: CASSYRGSYNEQFF.

There are many counts of this clonotype. This rearrangement joins TRBV28 to TRBJ2-2; D is unresolved. Between the trimmed V and J ends, which lost 6 bases and 3 bases, there was a span of 5 bases. The CDR3 loop spans 12 amino acids. Germline values: CDR1 MDHEN, CDR2 SYDVKM. The CDR3 loop reads CASSPYTGELFF. The CDR3 nucleotides are TGTGCCAGCAGCCCTTACACCGGGGAGCTGTTTTTT.

This clonotype was counted between two and nine times. This sequence joins TRBV5-1 and TRBJ2-7; TRBD2 matches at 10 bases. J was trimmed by 5 bases and V by 4 bases; bases with no gene match: 9. Per the germline V gene, CDR1 is SGHRS and CDR2 is YFSETQ. This CDR3 is built from 15 residues. CDR3: CASSQTLAGAHEQYF. The CDR3 DNA reads as TGCGCCAGCAGCCAAACTCTAGCGGGAGCACACGAGCAGTACTTC.

This clonotype was seen at least ten times. The chain has TRBV6-5 and TRBJ2-5; D is perhaps TRBD2 (5 bases). The CDR3 is 16 amino acids. The V end was cut by 0 bases, the J end by 1 base, with 12 bases between. Looked up from germline, CDR1 is MNHEY and CDR2 is SVGAGI. The CDR3 DNA sequence: TGTGCCAGCAGTTACTCACGCCTAGCCTCCCAAGAGACCCAGTACTTC. Its translation: CASSYSRLASQETQYF.

Of note for this clonotype: It is unclear where the CDR3 begins or ends on the DNA, so no DNA is shown, and the CDR3 is as TCRdb lists it. The chain uses TRBV12-3 or TRBV12-4 and TRBJ1-2; the D call TRBD1 from the table was never checked on the DNA. 13 amino acids form the CDR3, both terminal residues included. The CDR3 loop is CASTPDGAYGCTF.